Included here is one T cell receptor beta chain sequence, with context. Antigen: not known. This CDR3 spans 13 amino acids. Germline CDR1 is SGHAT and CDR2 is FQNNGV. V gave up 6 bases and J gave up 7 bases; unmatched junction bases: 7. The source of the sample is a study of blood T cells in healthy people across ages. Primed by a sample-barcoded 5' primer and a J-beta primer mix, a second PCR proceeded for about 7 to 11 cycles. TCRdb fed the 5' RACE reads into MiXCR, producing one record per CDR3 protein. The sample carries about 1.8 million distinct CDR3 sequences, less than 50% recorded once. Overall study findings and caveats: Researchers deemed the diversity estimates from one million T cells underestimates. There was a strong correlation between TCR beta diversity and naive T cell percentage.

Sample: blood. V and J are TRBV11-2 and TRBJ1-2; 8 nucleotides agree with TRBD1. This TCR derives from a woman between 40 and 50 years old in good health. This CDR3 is CASRRTGRGGYTF. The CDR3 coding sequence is TGTGCCAGCAGACGGACAGGGAGGGGTGGCTACACCTTC.